The 10 T cell receptor beta chains below were found in one sample sequenced in a study of blood T cell repertoires in COVID-19. The table came from immunoSEQ multiplex PCR; TCRdb's copy has only in-frame clones and leaves some out. The sample contains 490,000 or so clones, 70% to 90% of which appear only once. The sample comprised PBMCs or T cells enriched from blood (not recorded which). These TCRs come from a woman in her 40s who had recovered from COVID-19.

The CDR3 region has the DNA TGTGCCAGCAGCCCCCGGTGGGGAGGATCCTACGAGCAGTACTTC. It is translated as CASSPRWGGSYEQYF. The chain uses TRBV3-1 (or the pseudogene TRBV3-2) and TRBJ2-7, with a tentative D call TRBD2 (6 bases). Deletions cut 4 bases from V and 1 base from J, with 14 bases between. The CDR3 runs 15 residues. Germline-derived CDR1 and CDR2 are LGHDT and YNNKEL (reference sequence).

The V call is TRBV5-1, the J call TRBJ2-7, with 9 bases that match TRBD2. V was pared by 0 bases and J by 2 bases, with 3 bases of the junction left unmatched. Looked up from germline, CDR1 is SGHRS and CDR2 is YFSETQ. This CDR3 region has 15 residues. The CDR3 coding sequence is TGCGCCAGCAGCTTGGTAGTAGCGGGGGCCTACGAGCAGTACTTC. Its translation: CASSLVVAGAYEQYF.

The chain uses TRBV7-2 and TRBJ2-1, with TRBD2 matching over 9 bases. This CDR3 contains 17 residues. The V and J ends lost 1 base and 5 bases, in that order; junction bases with no gene match: 9. Germline V gives CDR1 SGHTA, CDR2 FQGNSA. In DNA, the CDR3 is TGTGCCAGCAGCTTAGGACCCCTAGCGGGATCCGACAATGAGCAGTTCTTC. Encoded protein: CASSLGPLAGSDNEQFF.

This clone was counted a single time. J is TRBJ2-3 and V is TRBV6-2 or TRBV6-3, with D possibly being TRBD1 (5 bases). The length of the CDR3 is 17 residues. Trimming cost V 2 bases and J 3 bases, with 18 bases left between them. Germline V gives CDR1 MNHEY, CDR2 SVGEGT. Written as DNA, the CDR3 is TGTGCCAGCAGTTACCCGTTTATGGACATGGCTACAGATACGCAGTATTTT. Encoded protein: CASSYPFMDMATDTQYF.

The V and J genes are TRBV7-9 and TRBJ1-1, with D tentatively TRBD1 (5 bases). CDR1 is SEHNR, CDR2 FQNEAQ, per germline (reference sequence). The length of the CDR3 is 14 residues. V was shortened by 7 bases and J by 1 base, with 13 bases between the two germline ends. The CDR3 is CASTWGRSNTEAFF. The CDR3, as DNA: TGTGCCAGCACCTGGGGCAGGTCGAACACTGAAGCTTTCTTT. The variable domain in full, with the rest retrieved from reference TRBV7-9 and TRBJ1-1, is DTGVSQNPRHKITKRGQNVTFRCDPISEHNRLYWYRQTLGQGPEFLTYFQNEAQLEKSRLLSDRFSAERPKGSFSTLEIQRTEQGDSAMYLCASTWGRSNTEAFFGQGTRLTVV.

This chain uses TRBV3-1 (or the pseudogene TRBV3-2) with TRBJ2-4, with 10 bases that match TRBD2. Germline CDR1 is LGHDT and CDR2 is YNNKEL (reference sequence). The J segment lost 7 bases and the V segment lost 3 bases, leaving 15 bases of the junction unmatched. The CDR3 is made up of 18 amino acids. The DNA of the CDR3 is TGTGCCAGCAGCCATACCACCCGGACTAGCGGACGGGGTAACATTCAGTACTTC. Its translation: CASSHTTRTSGRGNIQYF.

Here the CDR3 reads CASSIAGLSNQPQHF. CDR3 sequence (DNA): TGTGCCAGTAGTATCGCGGGGCTTAGCAATCAGCCCCAGCATTTT. V gene TRBV19 combines with J gene TRBJ1-5; weak D call: TRBD1 (5 bases). CDR1 is LNHDA, CDR2 SQIVND, per germline (reference sequence). V was cut by 3 bases and J by 0 bases, with 9 bases left in between. The length of the CDR3 is 15 residues.

This clone was detected only a few times. The J gene is TRBJ1-1, the V gene TRBV5-1; D is unresolved. From germline, CDR1 is SGHRS and CDR2 YFSETQ. Between the trimmed V and J ends, which lost 6 bases and 0 bases, there was a span of 21 bases. This CDR3 is built from 17 residues. CDR3 residues: CASTFSLTANMNTEAFF. The CDR3 DNA reads TGCGCCAGCACCTTTTCCCTTACAGCTAACATGAACACTGAAGCTTTCTTT. Together with reference TRBV5-1 and TRBJ1-1, the CDR3 gives the full variable domain: KAGVTQTPRYLIKTRGQQVTLSCSPISGHRSVSWYQQTPGQGLQFLFEYFSETQRNKGNFPGRFSGRQFSNSRSEMNVSTLELGDSALYLCASTFSLTANMNTEAFFGQGTRLTVV.

CDR3 protein: CASSPDRRADTQYF. The CDR3 DNA reads TGTGCCAGTAGTCCGGACAGAAGGGCTGATACGCAGTATTTT. The chain couples TRBV19 to TRBJ2-3; D might be TRBD1 (6 bases). The CDR3 spans 14 residues. Trimming took off 5 bases at V and 6 bases at J, with 15 bases between the two ends. CDR1 LNHDA and CDR2 SQIVND come from the germline V gene (reference sequence). The whole variable domain, filled in from reference TRBV19 and TRBJ2-3, reads DGGITQSPKYLFRKEGQNVTLSCEQNLNHDAMYWYRQDPGQGLRLIYYSQIVNDFQKGDIAEGYSVSREKKESFPLTVTSAQKNPTAFYLCASSPDRRADTQYFGPGTRLTVL.

The chain carries TRBV21-1 and TRBJ1-6; the tabulated D call, TRBD1, remains unverified against the DNA. TRBV21-1 is recorded as a pseudogene. There are 14 residues in the CDR3. CDR3 protein: CASSGGTYNSPLHF. The CDR3 coding sequence is TGTGCCAGTTCAGGGGGCACCTATAATTCACCCCTCCACTTT.